This T cell receptor (beta chain) was retrieved from a study of T cell changes during pregnancy in multiple sclerosis. Sequenced by immunoSEQ multiplex PCR; TCRdb stores in-frame clones only, minus some. The table has around 110,000 clones, about 90% seen once. Germline V gene sequence: CDR1 SQVTM, CDR2 ANQGSEA. CDR3 length: 16 residues. V was pared by 1 base and J by 2 bases, with 17 bases between. The sample in question was peripheral blood, obtained before pregnancy. The genes are TRBV29-1 and TRBJ1-2; no clear D gene. The sequence came from a female donor with multiple sclerosis, enrolled in a pregnancy study. CDR3 in DNA: TGCAGCGTTGAAGGCCCCGGGAGCAGAGAGAACTATGGCTACACCTTC. It codes for CSVEGPGSRENYGYTF.